The clone carrying this T cell receptor beta chain was observed many times. As yet, its antigen is unknown. TCRdb ran MiXCR on the 5' RACE reads and lists one entry per CDR3 protein. The repertoire holds tens of thousands of distinct CDR3 sequences, with 12% as singletons. The V and J ends lost 7 bases and 7 bases respectively, with 13 bases between them. Germline V CDR1 and CDR2: SNHLY, FYNNEI. CDR3 length: 13 residues. The data derive from a study of T-cell memory formation after mild COVID-19. The study, taken as a whole, reports: While clones contracting from day 15 to 85 were balanced between CD4 and CD8, later expanders leaned CD4+.

Sequencing used PBMCs or a T cell subset sorted from them (not recorded which). This TCR derives from an adult woman who had mild COVID-19 (a few samples of this study predate the infection). Cell type and time point are not known. V usage is TRBV2 and J usage is TRBJ1-4; D is perhaps TRBD1 (6 bases). The CDR3 sequence: CASTEGGSEKLFF. The DNA of the CDR3 is TGTGCCAGCACCGAGGGGGGGAGTGAAAAACTGTTTTTT.